This T cell receptor (beta chain) was recovered during a study of patients and donors after allogeneic stem cell transplantation. One entry per CDR3 protein, called by TCRdb with MiXCR from the RT-PCR reads. The table lists 70,000 to 75,000 distinct CDR3 sequences, more than 20% of them singletons. V lost 6 bases to trimming and J lost 0 bases, with 8 bases between them. The CDR3 sequence is 13 residues long. This clonotype was observed a handful of times. The sample consisted of blood, either unsorted or a sorted T cell fraction (not recorded which). This receptor was obtained from a human donor who was either an allogeneic HSCT recipient or a stem cell or donor lymphocyte infusion donor (not recorded which). It is not recorded whose cells these are; they may come from a transplant donor. The V gene is TRBV12-3 or TRBV12-4, the J gene TRBJ1-1; D may be TRBD1 (6 bases). The CDR3 sequence: CASRTGVNTEAFF. CDR3 nucleotide sequence: TGTGCCAGCAGGACAGGAGTGAACACTGAAGCTTTCTTT.